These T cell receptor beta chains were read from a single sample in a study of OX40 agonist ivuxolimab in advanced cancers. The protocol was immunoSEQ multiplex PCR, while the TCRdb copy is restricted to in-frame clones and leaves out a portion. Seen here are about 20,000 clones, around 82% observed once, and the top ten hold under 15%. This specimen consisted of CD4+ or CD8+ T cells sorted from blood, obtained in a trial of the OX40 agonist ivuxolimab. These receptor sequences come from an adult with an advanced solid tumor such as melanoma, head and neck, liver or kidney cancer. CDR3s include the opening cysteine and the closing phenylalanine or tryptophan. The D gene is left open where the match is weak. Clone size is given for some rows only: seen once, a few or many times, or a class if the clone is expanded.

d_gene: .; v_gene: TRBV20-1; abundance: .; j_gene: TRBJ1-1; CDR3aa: CSARVVGEAFF; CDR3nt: TGCAGTGCTAGGGTGGTCGGTGAAGCTTTCTTT
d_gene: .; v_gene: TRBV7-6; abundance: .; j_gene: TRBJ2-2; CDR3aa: CASSLVSSPREELFF; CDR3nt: TGTGCCAGCAGCTTAGTATCGTCGCCGCGCGAGGAGCTGTTTTTT
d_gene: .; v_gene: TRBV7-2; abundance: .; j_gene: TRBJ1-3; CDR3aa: CASSLARWGSGNTIYF; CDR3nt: TGTGCCAGCAGCTTAGCCAGGTGGGGATCTGGAAACACCATATATTTT
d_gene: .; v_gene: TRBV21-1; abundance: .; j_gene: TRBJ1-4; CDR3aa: CASSKEPTNEKLFF; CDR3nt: TGTGCCAGCAGCAAAGAGCCAACTAATGAAAAACTGTTTTTT
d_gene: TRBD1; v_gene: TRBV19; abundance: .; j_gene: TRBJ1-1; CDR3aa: CASSIGGTVNTEAFF; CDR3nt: TGTGCCAGTAGTATAGGAGGGACAGTTAACACTGAAGCTTTCTTT
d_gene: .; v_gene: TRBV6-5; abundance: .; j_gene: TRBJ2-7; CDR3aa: CASSPSSGHLFEQYF; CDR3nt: TGTGCCAGCAGTCCCTCCTCGGGACATTTGTTCGAGCAGTACTTC
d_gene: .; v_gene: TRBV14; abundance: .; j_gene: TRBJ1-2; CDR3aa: CASSHQGGGAGGYTF; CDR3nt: TGTGCCAGCAGCCACCAAGGAGGAGGGGCGGGTGGCTACACCTTC
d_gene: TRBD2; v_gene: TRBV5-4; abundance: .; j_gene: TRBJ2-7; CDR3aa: CASSFFQRGSYEQYF; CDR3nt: TGTGCCAGCAGCTTTTTTCAGCGGGGATCCTACGAGCAGTACTTC
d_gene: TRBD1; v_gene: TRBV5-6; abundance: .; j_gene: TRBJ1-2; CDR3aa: CASSSSTGVYGYTF; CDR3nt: TGTGCCAGCAGCTCCTCGACAGGGGTTTATGGCTACACCTTC
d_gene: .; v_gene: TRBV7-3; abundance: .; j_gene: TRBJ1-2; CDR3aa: CASSLTANYGYTF; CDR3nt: TGTGCCAGCAGCTTGACAGCTAACTATGGCTACACCTTC
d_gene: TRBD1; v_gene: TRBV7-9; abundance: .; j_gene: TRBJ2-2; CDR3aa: CASSKTGGLIRELFF; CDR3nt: TGTGCCAGCAGCAAGACAGGGGGTCTAATCCGGGAGCTGTTTTTT
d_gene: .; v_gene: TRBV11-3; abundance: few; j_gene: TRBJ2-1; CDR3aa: CASSLDFSGEQFF; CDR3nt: TGTGCCAGCAGCTTAGACTTCTCAGGTGAGCAGTTCTTC
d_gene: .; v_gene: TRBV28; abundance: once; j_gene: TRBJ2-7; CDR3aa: CASSLYRIDEQYF; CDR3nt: TGTGCCAGCAGTTTATACAGGATCGACGAGCAGTACTTC
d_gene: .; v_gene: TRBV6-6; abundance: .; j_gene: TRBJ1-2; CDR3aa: CASSYSQVDYGYTF; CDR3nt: TGTGCCAGCAGTTACTCACAGGTGGACTATGGCTACACCTTC
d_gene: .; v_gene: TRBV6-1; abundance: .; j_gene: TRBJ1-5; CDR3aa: CASSENENQPQHF; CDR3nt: TGTGCCAGCAGTGAAAACGAAAATCAGCCCCAGCATTTT
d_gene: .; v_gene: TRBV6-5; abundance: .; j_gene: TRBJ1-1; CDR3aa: CASSYSFGGNTEAFF; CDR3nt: TGTGCCAGCAGTTACTCGTTCGGGGGGAACACTGAAGCTTTCTTT
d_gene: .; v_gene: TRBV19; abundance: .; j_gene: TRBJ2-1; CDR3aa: CASSIPMRFNEQFF; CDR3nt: TGTGCCAGTAGTATCCCCATGAGGTTCAATGAGCAGTTCTTC
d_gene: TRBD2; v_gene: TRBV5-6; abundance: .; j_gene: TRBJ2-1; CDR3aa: CASTRDYTNEQFF; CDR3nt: TGTGCCAGCACCAGGGACTACACCAATGAGCAGTTCTTC
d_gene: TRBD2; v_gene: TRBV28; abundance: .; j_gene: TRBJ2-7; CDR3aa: CASSSGTSIPDEQYF; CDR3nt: TGTGCCAGCAGTTCTGGGACTAGCATACCCGACGAGCAGTACTTC
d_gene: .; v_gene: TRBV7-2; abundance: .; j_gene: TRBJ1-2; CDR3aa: CASSTRLEGHGYTF; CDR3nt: TGTGCCAGCAGCACCCGGCTAGAGGGGCATGGCTACACCTTC
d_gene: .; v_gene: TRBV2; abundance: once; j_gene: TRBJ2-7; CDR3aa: CASSDGVGRNEQYF; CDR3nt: TGTGCCAGCAGTGATGGGGTGGGTCGCAACGAGCAGTACTTC
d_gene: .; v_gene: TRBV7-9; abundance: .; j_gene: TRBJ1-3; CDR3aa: CASSPRDTSSGNTIYF; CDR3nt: TGTGCCAGCAGCCCCCGAGACACCAGCTCTGGAAACACCATATATTTT
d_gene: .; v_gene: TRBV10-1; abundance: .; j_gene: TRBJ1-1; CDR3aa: CASIMTNFF; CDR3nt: TGCGCCAGCATCATGACTAATTTCTTT
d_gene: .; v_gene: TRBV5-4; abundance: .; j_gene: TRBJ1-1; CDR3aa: CASSLGMNTEAFF; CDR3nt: TGTGCCAGCAGCTTGGGTATGAACACTGAAGCTTTCTTT
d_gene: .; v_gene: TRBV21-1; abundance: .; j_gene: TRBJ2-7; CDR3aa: CASSKTRQGFYEQYF; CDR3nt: TGTGCCAGCAGCAAAACCAGACAGGGTTTCTACGAGCAGTACTTC
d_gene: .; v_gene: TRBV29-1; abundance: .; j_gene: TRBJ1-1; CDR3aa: CSVRPRRGDTEAFF; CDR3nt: TGCAGCGTCCGACCTCGCAGGGGTGACACTGAAGCTTTCTTT
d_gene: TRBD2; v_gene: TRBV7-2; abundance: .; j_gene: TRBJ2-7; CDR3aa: CASSPSSGQAYEQYF; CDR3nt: TGTGCCAGCAGCCCCTCTAGCGGGCAGGCCTACGAGCAGTACTTC
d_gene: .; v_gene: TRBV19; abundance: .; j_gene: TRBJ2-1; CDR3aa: CASSIRVAVYNEQFF; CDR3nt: TGTGCCAGTAGTATACGGGTGGCCGTCTACAATGAGCAGTTCTTC
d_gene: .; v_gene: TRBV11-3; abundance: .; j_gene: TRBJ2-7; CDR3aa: CASSLGEGAYEQYF; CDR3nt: TGTGCCAGCAGCTTAGGCGAGGGGGCCTACGAGCAGTACTTC
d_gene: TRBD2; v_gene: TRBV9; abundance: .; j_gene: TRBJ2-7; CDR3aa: CASSVGDGGAGEQYF; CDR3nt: TGTGCCAGCAGCGTAGGCGACGGGGGGGCCGGGGAGCAGTACTTC
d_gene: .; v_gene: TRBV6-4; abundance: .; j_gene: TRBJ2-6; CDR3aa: CASSDGGGAGANVLTF; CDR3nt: TGTGCCAGCAGTGACGGGGGTGGCGCTGGGGCCAACGTCCTGACTTTC
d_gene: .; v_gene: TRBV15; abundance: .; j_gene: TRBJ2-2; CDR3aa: CATSRAGVDTGELFF; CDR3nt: TGTGCCACCAGCAGAGCGGGGGTCGACACCGGGGAGCTGTTTTTT
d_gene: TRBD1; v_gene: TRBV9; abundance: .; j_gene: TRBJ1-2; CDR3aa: CASSVGQGARRGYTF; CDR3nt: TGTGCCAGCAGCGTAGGACAGGGGGCGCGACGGGGCTACACCTTC
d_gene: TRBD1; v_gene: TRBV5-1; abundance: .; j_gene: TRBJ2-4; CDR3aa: CASSFGDRVGNIQYF; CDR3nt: TGCGCCAGCAGCTTCGGGGACAGGGTCGGAAACATTCAGTACTTC
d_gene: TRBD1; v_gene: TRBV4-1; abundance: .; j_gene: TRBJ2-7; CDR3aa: CASSQGSGTGGYEQYF; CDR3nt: TGCGCCAGCAGCCAAGGGTCGGGGACAGGGGGTTACGAGCAGTACTTC
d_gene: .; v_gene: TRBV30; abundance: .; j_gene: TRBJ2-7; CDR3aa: CAWSVQRHPSYEQYF; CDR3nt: TGTGCCTGGAGTGTACAAAGGCACCCCTCCTACGAGCAGTACTTC
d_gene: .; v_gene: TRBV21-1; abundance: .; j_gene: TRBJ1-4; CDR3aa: CASRTMVEKLFF; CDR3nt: TGTGCCAGCAGAACTATGGTGGAAAAACTGTTTTTT
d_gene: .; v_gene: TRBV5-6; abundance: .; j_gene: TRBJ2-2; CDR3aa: CASSLWGATGELFF; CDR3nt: TGTGCCAGCAGCTTGTGGGGGGCGACCGGGGAGCTGTTTTTT
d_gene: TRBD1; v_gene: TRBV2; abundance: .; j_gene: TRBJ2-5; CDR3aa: CASTLDRGETQYF; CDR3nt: TGTGCCAGCACCTTAGACAGGGGAGAGACCCAGTACTTC
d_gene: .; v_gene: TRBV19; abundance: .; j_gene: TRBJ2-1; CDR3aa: CASSAQGGGSYNEQFF; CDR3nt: TGTGCCAGTAGTGCACAGGGCGGGGGATCCTACAATGAGCAGTTCTTC
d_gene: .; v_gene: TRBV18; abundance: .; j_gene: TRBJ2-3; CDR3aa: CASSADTQYF; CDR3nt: TGTGCCAGTTCCGCAGATACGCAGTATTTT
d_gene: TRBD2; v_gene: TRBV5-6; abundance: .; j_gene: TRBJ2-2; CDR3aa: CASSSGLAGSTGELFF; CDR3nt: TGTGCCAGCAGCTCTGGACTAGCGGGGAGCACCGGGGAGCTGTTTTTT
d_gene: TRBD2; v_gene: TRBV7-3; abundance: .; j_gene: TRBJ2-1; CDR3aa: CASRSSSGAGAEQFF; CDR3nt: TGTGCCAGCAGGTCTAGTAGCGGGGCTGGGGCGGAGCAGTTCTTC
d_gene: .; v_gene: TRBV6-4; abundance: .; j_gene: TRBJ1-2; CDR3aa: CASSDSWGAGGYTF; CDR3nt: TGTGCCAGCAGTGACTCCTGGGGGGCAGGAGGCTACACCTTC
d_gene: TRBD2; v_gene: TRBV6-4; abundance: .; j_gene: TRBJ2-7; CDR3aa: CASSPYGTSGYEQYF; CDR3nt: TGTGCCAGCAGCCCCTATGGGACTAGCGGGTACGAGCAGTACTTC
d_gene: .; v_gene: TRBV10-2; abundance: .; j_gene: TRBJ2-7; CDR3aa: CASSESAGTLPYEQYF; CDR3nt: TGCGCCAGCAGTGAGTCGGCGGGGACCCTACCCTACGAGCAGTACTTC
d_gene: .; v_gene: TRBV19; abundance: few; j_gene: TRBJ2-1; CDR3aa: CASSISSESREQFF; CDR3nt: TGTGCCAGTAGTATTTCCTCCGAATCACGTGAGCAGTTCTTC
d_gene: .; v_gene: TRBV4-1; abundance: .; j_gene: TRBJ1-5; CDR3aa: CASSQVVGSNQPQHF; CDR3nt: TGCGCCAGCAGCCAAGTGGTTGGTAGCAATCAGCCCCAGCATTTT
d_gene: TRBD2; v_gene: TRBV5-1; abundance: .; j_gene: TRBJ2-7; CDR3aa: CASSLGASGSHEQYF; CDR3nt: TGCGCCAGCAGCTTGGGGGCTAGCGGGAGCCACGAGCAGTACTTC
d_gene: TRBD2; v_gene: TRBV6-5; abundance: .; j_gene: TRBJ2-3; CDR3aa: CASTPGLPYGDTQYF; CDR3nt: TGTGCCAGCACGCCGGGACTACCCTATGGGGATACGCAGTATTTT
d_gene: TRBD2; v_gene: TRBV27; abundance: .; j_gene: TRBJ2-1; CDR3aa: CASRPGLAGSFYNEQFF; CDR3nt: TGTGCCAGCAGACCGGGACTAGCGGGATCCTTCTACAATGAGCAGTTCTTC
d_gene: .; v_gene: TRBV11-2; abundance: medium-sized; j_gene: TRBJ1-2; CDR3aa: CASSLVGGAAGYTF; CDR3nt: TGTGCCAGCAGCTTAGTGGGGGGCGCGGCTGGCTACACCTTC
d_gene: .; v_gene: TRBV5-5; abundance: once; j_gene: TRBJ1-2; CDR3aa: CASSRDTYGYTF; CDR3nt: TGTGCCAGCAGCCGTGACACCTATGGCTACACCTTC
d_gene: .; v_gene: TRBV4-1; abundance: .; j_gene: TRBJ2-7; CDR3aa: CASSQQADYLYEQYF; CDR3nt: TGCGCCAGCAGCCAACAAGCGGACTACCTTTACGAGCAGTACTTC
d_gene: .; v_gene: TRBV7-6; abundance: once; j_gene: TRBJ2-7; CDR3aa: CASSLSEITYEQYF; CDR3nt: TGTGCCAGCAGCTTATCAGAAATTACCTACGAGCAGTACTTC
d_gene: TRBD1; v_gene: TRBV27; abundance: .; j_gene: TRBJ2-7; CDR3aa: CASSFPRPGQGFGEQYF; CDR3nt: TGTGCCAGCAGTTTCCCCCGTCCGGGACAGGGGTTCGGGGAGCAGTACTTC
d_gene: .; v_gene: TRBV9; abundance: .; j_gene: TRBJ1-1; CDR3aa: CASSIGPAKNTEAFF; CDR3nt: TGTGCCAGCAGCATCGGGCCAGCGAAAAACACTGAAGCTTTCTTT
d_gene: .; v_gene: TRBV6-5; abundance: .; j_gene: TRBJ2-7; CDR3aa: CASSPDGPGEQYF; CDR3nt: TGTGCCAGCAGTCCGGACGGTCCTGGGGAGCAGTACTTC
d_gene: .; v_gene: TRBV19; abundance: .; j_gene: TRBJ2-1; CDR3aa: CASSITSGGAGRANEQFF; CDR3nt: TGTGCCAGTAGTATAACAAGTGGTGGGGCAGGGCGGGCCAATGAGCAGTTCTTC